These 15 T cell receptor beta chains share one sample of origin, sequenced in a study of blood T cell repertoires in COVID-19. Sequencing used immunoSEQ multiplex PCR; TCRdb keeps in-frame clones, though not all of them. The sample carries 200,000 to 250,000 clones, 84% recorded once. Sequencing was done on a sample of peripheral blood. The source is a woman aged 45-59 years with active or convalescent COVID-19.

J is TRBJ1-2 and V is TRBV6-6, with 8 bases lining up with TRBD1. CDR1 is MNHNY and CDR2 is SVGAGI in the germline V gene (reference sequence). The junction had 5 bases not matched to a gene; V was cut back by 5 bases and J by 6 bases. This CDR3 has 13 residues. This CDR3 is CASSHLDRDGYTF. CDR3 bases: TGTGCCAGCAGTCACCTGGACAGGGATGGCTACACCTTC.

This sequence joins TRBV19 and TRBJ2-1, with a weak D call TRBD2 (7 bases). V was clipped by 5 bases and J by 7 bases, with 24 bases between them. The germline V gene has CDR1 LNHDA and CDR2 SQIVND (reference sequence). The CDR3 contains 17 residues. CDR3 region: CASSSKGGDRRPNEQFF. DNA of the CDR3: TGTGCCAGTAGTTCCAAGGGGGGGGACCGCCGTCCAAATGAGCAGTTCTTC.

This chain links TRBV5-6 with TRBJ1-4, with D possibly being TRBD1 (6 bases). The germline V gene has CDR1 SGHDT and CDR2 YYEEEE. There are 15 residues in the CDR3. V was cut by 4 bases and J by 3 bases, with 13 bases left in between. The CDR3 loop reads CASSPQGLPNEKLFF. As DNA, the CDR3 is TGTGCCAGCAGCCCTCAGGGGCTTCCTAATGAAAAACTGTTTTTT.

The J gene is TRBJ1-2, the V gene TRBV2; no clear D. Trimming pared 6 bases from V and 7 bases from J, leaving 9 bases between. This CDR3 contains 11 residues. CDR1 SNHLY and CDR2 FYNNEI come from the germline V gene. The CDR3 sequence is CASSRGLGYTF. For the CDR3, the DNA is TGTGCCAGCAGCAGAGGGCTTGGCTACACCTTC. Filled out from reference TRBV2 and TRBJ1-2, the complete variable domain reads EPEVTQTPSHQVTQMGQEVILRCVPISNHLYFYWYRQILGQKVEFLVSFYNNEISEKSEIFDDQFSVERPDGSNFTLKIRSTKLEDSAMYFCASSRGLGYTFGSGTRLTVV.

DNA for the CDR3: TGCAGCGTTGACCATGGACAGGGGGTGACTGAAGCTTTCTTT. This gives the protein CSVDHGQGVTEAFF. The J gene is TRBJ1-1, the V gene TRBV29-1, with 10 bases lining up with TRBD1. The CDR3 has 14 residues. Germline V gene lookup returns CDR1 SQVTM and CDR2 ANQGSEA. V lost 3 bases, J lost 5 bases, and 6 bases stayed unmatched.

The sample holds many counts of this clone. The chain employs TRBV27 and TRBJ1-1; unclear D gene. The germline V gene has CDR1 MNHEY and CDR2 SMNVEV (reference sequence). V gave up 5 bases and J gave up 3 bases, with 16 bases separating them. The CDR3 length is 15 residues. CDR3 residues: CASSPLALPDTEAFF. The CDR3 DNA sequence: TGTGCCAGCAGTCCCCTCGCCCTCCCGGACACTGAAGCTTTCTTT.

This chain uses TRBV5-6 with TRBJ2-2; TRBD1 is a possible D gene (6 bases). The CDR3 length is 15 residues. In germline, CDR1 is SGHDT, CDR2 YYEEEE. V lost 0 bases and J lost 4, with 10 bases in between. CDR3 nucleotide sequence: TGTGCCAGCAGCTTGGTGGGGGCGGTCACCGGGGAGCTGTTTTTT. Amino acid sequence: CASSLVGAVTGELFF.

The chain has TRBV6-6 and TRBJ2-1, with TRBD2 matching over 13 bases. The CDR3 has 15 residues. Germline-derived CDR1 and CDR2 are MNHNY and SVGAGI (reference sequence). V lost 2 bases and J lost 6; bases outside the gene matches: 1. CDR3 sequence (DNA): TGTGCCAGCAGTTACGGACTAGCGGGGGCCAATGAGCAGTTCTTC. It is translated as CASSYGLAGANEQFF.

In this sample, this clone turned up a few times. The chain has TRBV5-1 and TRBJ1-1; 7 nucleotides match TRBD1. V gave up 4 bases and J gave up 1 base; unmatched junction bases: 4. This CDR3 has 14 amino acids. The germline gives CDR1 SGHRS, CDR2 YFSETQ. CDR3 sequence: CASSAGTENTEAFF. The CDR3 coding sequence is TGCGCCAGCAGCGCCGGGACAGAGAACACTGAAGCTTTCTTT.

The DNA for the CDR3 is TGTGCCAGCAGTGCCCGGGGACAGGGGGCGCGAAGGAGCACTGAAGCTTTCTTT. Its protein product is CASSARGQGARRSTEAFF. The genes are TRBV6-4 and TRBJ1-1, with TRBD1 matching over 12 bases. CDR3 length: 18 amino acids. The V and J ends lost 4 bases and 4 bases, in that order; junction bases with no gene match: 13. Germline CDR1 is MRHNA and CDR2 is SNTAGT.

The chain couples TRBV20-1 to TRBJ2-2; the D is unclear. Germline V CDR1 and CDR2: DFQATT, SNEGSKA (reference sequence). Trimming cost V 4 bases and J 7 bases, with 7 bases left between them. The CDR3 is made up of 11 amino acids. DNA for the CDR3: TGCAGTGCTAATCGGGTCGGGGAGCTGTTTTTT. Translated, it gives CSANRVGELFF.

The CDR3 DNA reads TGTGCCAGCACCGGGATCTTTAGCAATCAGCCCCAGCATTTT. Protein product: CASTGIFSNQPQHF. This rearrangement joins TRBV2 to TRBJ1-5, with no clear D. This CDR3 is built from 14 residues. From germline, CDR1 is SNHLY and CDR2 FYNNEI. Deletions cut 7 bases from V and 0 bases from J, with 10 bases between.

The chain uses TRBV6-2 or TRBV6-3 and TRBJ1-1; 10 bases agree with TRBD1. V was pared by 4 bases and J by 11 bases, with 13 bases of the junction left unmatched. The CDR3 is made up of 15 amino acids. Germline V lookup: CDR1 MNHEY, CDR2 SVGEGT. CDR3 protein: CASSLSGTGASAAFF. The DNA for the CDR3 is TGTGCCAGCAGTTTATCCGGGACAGGGGCTTCAGCGGCTTTCTTT.

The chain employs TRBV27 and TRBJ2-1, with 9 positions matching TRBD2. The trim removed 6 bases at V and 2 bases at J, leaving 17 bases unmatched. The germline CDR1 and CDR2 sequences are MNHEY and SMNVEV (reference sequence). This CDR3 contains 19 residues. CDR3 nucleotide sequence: TGTGCCAGCAGCCTCCCCCTACGGCGGGGGGGATCACCCTACAATGAGCAGTTCTTC. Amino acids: CASSLPLRRGGSPYNEQFF.

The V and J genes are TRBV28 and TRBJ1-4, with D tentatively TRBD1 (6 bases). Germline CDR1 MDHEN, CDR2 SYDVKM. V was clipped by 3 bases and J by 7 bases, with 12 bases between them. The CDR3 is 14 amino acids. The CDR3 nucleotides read TGTGCCAGCAGTTTCGATCGGGGGGCTGAAAAACTGTTTTTT. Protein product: CASSFDRGAEKLFF.